The clone carrying this TCR beta chain has at least ten counts. The antigen is undetermined. A constant-region primer served to make TCR beta cDNA from around 540 ng total RNA. Investigators got TCR beta libraries out of three nested multiplex PCR rounds, done with slightly modified ARM-PCR. It was with TRBV1-TRBV30 forward primers and a C-beta reverse primer that the first two PCR rounds were run, at approximately 9 cycles each. One entry per CDR3 protein results from TCRdb running MiXCR on the multiplex PCR reads. The data show around 70,000 distinct CDR3 sequences, with 60% to 80% seen just once and about a quarter held by the top ten. The source material, roughly 18-30 mg of unsorted bulk tissue, was used to co-extract RNA and DNA. Patients underwent surgical resection for primary liver carcinoma. Each sampled tumor had five separate regions taken from it. The data were obtained in a study of tumor-infiltrating lymphocytes in primary liver carcinoma. Study-level points and caveats: Tumor region pairs overlapped more than did tumor-adjacent and tumor-blood pairs. The study found a significantly higher top-250-clone fraction in tumors than in blood (p = 0.039).

This CDR3 has 16 residues. Looked up from germline, CDR1 is MNHEY and CDR2 is SVGAGI. V lost 1 base, J lost 0 bases, and 7 bases lay in between. This sequence was found in a man aged 40-55 years with primary liver carcinoma and hepatitis B virus infection. The chain joins TRBV6-5 to TRBJ2-6; D unresolved. Sequencing input: liver tumor tissue from sampling region 4. The subset: tumor region T4, right-lateral pole. The CDR3 sequence is CASSYLGSSGANVLTF. CDR3 coding DNA: TGTGCCAGCAGTTACTTAGGCAGCTCTGGGGCCAACGTCCTGACTTTC.